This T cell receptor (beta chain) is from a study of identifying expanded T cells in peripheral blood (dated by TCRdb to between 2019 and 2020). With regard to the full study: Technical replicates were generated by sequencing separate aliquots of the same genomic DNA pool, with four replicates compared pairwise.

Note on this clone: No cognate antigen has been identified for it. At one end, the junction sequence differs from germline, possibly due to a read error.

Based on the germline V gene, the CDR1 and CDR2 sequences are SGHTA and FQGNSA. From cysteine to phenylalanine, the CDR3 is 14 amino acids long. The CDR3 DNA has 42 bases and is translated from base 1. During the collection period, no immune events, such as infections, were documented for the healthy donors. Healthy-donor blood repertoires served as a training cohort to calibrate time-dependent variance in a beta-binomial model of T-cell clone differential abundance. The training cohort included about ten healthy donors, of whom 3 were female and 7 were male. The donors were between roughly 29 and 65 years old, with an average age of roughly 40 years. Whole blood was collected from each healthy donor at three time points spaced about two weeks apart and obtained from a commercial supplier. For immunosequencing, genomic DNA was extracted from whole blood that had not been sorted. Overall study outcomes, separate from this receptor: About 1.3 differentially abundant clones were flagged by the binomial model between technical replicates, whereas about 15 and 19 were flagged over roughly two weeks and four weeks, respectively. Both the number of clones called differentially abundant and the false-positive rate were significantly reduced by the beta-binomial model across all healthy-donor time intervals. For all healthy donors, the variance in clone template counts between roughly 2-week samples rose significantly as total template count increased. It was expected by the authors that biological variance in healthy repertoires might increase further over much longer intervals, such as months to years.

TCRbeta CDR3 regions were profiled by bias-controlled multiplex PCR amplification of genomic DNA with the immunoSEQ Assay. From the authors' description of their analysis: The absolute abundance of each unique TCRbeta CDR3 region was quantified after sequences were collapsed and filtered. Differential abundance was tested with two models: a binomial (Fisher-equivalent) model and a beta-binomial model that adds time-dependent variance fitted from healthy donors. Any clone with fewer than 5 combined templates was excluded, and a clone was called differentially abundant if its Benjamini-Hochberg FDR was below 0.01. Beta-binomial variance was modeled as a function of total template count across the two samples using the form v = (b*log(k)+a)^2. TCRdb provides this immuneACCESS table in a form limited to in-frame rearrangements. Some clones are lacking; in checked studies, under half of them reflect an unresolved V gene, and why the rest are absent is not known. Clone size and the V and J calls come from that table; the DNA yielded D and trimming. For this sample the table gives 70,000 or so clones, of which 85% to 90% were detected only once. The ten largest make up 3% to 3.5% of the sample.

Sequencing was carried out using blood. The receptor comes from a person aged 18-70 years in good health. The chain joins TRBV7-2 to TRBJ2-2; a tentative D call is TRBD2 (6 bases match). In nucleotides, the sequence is TGTGCCAGCACCTTAGCGGCTCACACCGGGGAGCTGTTTTTT. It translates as CASTLAAHTGELFF.